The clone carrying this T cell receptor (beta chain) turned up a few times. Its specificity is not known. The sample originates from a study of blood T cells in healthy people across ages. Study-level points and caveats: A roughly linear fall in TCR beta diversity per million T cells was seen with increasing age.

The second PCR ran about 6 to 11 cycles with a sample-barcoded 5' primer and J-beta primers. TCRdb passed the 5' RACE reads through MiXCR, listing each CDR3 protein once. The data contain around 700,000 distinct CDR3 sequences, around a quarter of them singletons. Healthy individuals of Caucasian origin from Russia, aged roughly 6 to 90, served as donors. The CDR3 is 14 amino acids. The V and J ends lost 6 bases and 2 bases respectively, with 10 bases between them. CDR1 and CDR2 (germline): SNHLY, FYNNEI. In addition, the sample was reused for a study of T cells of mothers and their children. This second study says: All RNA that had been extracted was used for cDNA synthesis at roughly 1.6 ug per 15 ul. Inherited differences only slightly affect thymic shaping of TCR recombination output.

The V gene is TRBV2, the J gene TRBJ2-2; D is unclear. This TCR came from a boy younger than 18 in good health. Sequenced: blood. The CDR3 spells CASRPDGNTGELFF. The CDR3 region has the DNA TGTGCCAGCAGACCGGACGGAAACACCGGGGAGCTGTTTTTT.